This T cell receptor beta chain was identified during a study of glioma-infiltrating T cells after dendritic cell vaccination. Across the study: Treatment, given 2003 to 2012, was autologous tumor lysate-pulsed dendritic cell vaccination. Autologous tumor lysate was loaded overnight onto monocyte-derived dendritic cells grown 7 to 8 days with IL-4 and GM-CSF.

Generated by immunoSEQ multiplex PCR, the TCRdb table keeps only in-frame clones and is missing some. Altogether around 72,000 clones are present, 81% being singletons, with the ten largest covering roughly 7.9%. Study observations and caveats: Higher pretreatment TIL content predicted longer progression-free time and survival.

To note about this clone: Its cognate antigen is unknown.

This clonotype originated in a human donor with glioblastoma. The source was blood, collected before dendritic cell vaccination.

CDR3 sequence (DNA): TGTGCCAGCAGCTCGTTCCGGGACAGAGCAAATCAGCCCCAGCATTTT. Residues: CASSSFRDRANQPQHF. This chain joins TRBV5-6 and TRBJ1-5, with 7 bases matching TRBD1. The CDR3 is 16 amino acids. Germline CDR1 and CDR2: SGHDT and YYEEEE. After removal of 3 bases from V and 4 bases from J, the junction contained 10 bases not matched to a gene. The full variable domain, its missing parts supplied by reference TRBV5-6 and TRBJ1-5, is DAGVTQSPTHLIKTRGQQVTLRCSPKSGHDTVSWYQQALGQGPQFIFQYYEEEERQRGNFPDRFSGHQFPNYSSELNVNALLLGDSALYLCASSSFRDRANQPQHFGDGTRLSIL.